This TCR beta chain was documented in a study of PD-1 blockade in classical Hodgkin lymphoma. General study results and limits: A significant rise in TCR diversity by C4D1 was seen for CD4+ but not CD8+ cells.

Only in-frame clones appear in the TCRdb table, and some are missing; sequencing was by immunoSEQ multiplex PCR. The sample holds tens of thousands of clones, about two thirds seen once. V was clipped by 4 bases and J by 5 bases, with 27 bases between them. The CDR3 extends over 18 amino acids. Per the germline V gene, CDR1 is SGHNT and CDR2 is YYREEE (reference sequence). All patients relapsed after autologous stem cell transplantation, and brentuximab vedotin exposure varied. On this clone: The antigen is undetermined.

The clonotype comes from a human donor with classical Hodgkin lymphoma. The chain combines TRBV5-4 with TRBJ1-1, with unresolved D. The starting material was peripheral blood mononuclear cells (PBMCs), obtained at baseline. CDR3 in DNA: TGTGCCAGCAGCCACCCTGAATTTTGGGAAATAACCCGGACTGAAGCTTTCTTT. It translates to CASSHPEFWEITRTEAFF.